This T cell receptor beta chain is drawn from a study of cytomegalovirus exposure and HLA in healthy donors (dated by TCRdb to 2015 to 2018). Turning to the overall study: A later analysis indicated that the 110 or so validation repertoires were generated on the platform also employed for the roughly 730 repertoires of the first cohort. High-throughput TCR immunosequencing, statistical association of individual TCRs with disease status, and machine learning were combined to predict cytomegalovirus infection status. The study was designed to test whether signatures of past pathogen exposure could be identified by cataloging public T cell receptors. Along with the roughly 700-subject first cohort, a separate validation cohort of over 90 different subjects was used.

Libraries were constructed by the immunoSEQ multiplex PCR assay. Concerning the study's data processing: To diagnose cytomegalovirus status from the catalog of TCR beta chain sequences, a statistical classification framework was built. Held by TCRdb, this immuneACCESS table contains in-frame sequences only and omits some clones. Under half of the omission traces to an unresolved V gene where checked; the cause of the rest is unknown. V, J and clone size are those of that table, while D and trimming were read from the DNA. Here the sample has roughly 100,000 clones; around 96% occur a single time. 0.89% of the sample comes from the top ten. General findings and caveats noted by the study authors: Cytomegalovirus status was reported to be diagnosed by the classifier with high specificity and sensitivity in both the original and validation cohorts. Most TCR sequences were observed very rarely across donors, whereas some public TCRs were present in many individuals. Three of the identified cytomegalovirus-associated TCR beta chains were confirmed in vitro to be specific for cytomegalovirus antigens. A later analysis had no HLA typing for the validation cohort, so co-occurrence there was scored across all 120 repertoires. In the study, approximately 160 TCR beta chains were listed as associated with cytomegalovirus. According to the authors, the approach could potentially be generalized to other disease states and immunological phenotypes. In a later analysis, TCRs clustered in the first cohort were found to also tend to co-occur in the 120 or so validation repertoires, with 90% to 95% of cluster scores above 0.

Concerning this clone itself: Which antigen it targets is not known. The record has no base qualities; no much larger clone is one base away.

The donors belonged to the validation cohort of over a hundred subjects, which was separate from the roughly 700-subject first cohort. V lost 3 bases and J lost 6 bases, and the count of bases not matched to a germline gene is 3. CDR1 and CDR2 are drawn from the germline V gene: SGHNT, YENEEA. The CDR3, cysteine through phenylalanine, is 13 amino acids long. Just the 39-base CDR3 DNA is kept, in frame starting at base 1. The sequence was collected from a young woman in good health and CMV-seronegative. This chain joins TRBV11-3 to TRBJ1-1; 8 bases in between match TRBD1. The sequencing input was PBMCs. The CDR3 reads CASSFSQGAEAFF. The nucleotide sequence is given as TGTGCCAGCAGCTTTTCACAGGGGGCTGAAGCTTTCTTT.